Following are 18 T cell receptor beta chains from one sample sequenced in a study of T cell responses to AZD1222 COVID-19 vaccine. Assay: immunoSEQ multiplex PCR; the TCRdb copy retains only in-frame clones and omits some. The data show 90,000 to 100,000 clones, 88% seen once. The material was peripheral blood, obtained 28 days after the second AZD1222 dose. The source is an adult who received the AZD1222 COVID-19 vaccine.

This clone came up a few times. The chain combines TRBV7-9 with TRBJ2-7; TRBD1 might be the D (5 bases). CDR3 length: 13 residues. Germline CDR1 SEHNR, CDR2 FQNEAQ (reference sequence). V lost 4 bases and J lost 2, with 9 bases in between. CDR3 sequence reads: CASSSKGPYEQYF. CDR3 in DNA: TGTGCCAGCAGCTCGAAGGGGCCCTACGAGCAGTACTTC.

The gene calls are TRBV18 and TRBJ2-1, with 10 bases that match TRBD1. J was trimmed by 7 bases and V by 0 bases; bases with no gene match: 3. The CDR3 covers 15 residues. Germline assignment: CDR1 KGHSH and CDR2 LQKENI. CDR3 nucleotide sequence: TGTGCCAGCTCACCACCGACAGGGGGCTTAAATGAGCAGTTCTTC. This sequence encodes CASSPPTGGLNEQFF.

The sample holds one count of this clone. The CDR3 sequence is CASSLLNQPQHF. CDR3 nucleotide sequence: TGTGCCAGCAGTTTATTGAATCAGCCCCAGCATTTT. This chain links TRBV12-3 or TRBV12-4 with TRBJ1-5, with D uncertain. The CDR3 contains 12 residues. V was shortened by 2 bases and J by 4 bases, with 3 bases between the two germline ends.

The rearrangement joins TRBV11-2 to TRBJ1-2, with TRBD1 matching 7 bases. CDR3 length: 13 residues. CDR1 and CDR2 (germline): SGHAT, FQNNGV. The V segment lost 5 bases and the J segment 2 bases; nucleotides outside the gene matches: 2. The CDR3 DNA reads TGTGCCAGCAGCGCGGGACAGAACTATGGCTACACCTTC. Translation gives CASSAGQNYGYTF. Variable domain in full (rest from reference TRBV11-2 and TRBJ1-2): EAGVAQSPRYKIIEKRQSVAFWCNPISGHATLYWYQQILGQGPKLLIQFQNNGVVDDSQLPKDRFSAERLKGVDSTLKIQPAKLEDSAVYLCASSAGQNYGYTFGSGTRLTVV.

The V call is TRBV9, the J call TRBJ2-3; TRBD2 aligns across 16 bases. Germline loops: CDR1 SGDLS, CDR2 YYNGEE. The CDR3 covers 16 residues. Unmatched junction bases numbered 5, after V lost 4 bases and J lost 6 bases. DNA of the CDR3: TGTGCCAGCAGCCCCCAGGGACTAGCGGGAGGGGATACGCAGTATTTT. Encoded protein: CASSPQGLAGGDTQYF.

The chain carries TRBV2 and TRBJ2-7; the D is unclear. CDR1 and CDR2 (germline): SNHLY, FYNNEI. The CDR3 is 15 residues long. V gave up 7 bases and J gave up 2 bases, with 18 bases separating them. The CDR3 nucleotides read TGTGCCAGCAAAAAAAGTCTATCTTTGCCCTACGAGCAGTACTTC. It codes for CASKKSLSLPYEQYF. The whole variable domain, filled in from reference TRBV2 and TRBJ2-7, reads EPEVTQTPSHQVTQMGQEVILRCVPISNHLYFYWYRQILGQKVEFLVSFYNNEISEKSEIFDDQFSVERPDGSNFTLKIRSTKLEDSAMYFCASKKSLSLPYEQYFGPGTRLTVT.

As DNA, the CDR3 is TGCGCCAGCAGTGAGGCTCCAGAAAAGACCCAGTACTTC. Protein sequence: CASSEAPEKTQYF. This chain links TRBV10-1 with TRBJ2-5; the D is unclear. The CDR3 consists of 13 residues. Germline V gene lookup returns CDR1 WNHNN and CDR2 SYGVQD (reference sequence). V lost 2 bases and J 6 bases, leaving 10 bases between the germline ends.

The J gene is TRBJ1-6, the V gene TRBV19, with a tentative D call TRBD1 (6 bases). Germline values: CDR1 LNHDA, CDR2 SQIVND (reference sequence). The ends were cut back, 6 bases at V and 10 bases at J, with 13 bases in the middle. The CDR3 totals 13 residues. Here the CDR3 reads CASSRNRDSPLHF. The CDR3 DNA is TGTGCCAGTAGCAGGAACAGGGACTCACCCCTCCACTTT.

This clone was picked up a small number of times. CDR3 amino acids: CASSPLGQGHQPQHF. CDR3 in DNA: TGTGCCAGCAGCCCTCTCGGACAGGGGCATCAGCCCCAGCATTTT. The chain couples TRBV6-2 or TRBV6-3 to TRBJ1-5; 9 nucleotides match TRBD1. CDR1 and CDR2 from the germline V gene are MNHEY and SVGEGT. After removal of 6 bases from V and 5 bases from J, the junction contained 8 bases not matched to a gene. The CDR3 loop spans 15 amino acids.

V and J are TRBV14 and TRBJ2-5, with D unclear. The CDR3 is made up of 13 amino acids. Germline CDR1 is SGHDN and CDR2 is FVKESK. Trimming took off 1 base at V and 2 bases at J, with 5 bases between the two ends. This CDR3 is CASSQVVQETQYF. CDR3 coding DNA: TGTGCCAGCAGCCAAGTAGTACAAGAGACCCAGTACTTC. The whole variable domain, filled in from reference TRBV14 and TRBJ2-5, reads EAGVTQFPSHSVIEKGQTVTLRCDPISGHDNLYWYRRVMGKEIKFLLHFVKESKQDESGMPNNRFLAERTGGTYSTLKVQPAELEDSGVYFCASSQVVQETQYFGPGTRLLVL.

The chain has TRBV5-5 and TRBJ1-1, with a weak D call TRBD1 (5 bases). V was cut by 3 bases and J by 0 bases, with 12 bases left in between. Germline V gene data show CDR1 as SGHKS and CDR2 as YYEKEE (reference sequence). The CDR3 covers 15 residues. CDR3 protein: CASSSAGTVNTEAFF. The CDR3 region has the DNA TGTGCCAGCAGCTCCGCCGGGACGGTGAACACTGAAGCTTTCTTT. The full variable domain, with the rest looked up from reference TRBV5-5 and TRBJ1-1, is DAGVTQSPTHLIKTRGQQVTLRCSPISGHKSVSWYQQVLGQGPQFIFQYYEKEERGRGNFPDRFSARQFPNYSSELNVNALLLGDSALYLCASSSAGTVNTEAFFGQGTRLTVV.

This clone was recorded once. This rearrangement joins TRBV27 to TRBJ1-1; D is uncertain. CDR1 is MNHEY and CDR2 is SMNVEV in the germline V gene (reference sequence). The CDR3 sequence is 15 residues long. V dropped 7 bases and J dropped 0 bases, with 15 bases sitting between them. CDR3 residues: CASTKLATLNTEAFF. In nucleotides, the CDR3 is TGTGCCAGCACTAAACTGGCCACCCTGAACACTGAAGCTTTCTTT.

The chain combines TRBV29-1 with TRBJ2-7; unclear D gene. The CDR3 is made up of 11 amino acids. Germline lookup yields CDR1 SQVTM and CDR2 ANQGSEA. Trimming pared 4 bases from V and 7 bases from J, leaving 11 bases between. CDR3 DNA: TGCAGCGTTGTTTCGAGTTGGGAGCAGTACTTC. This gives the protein CSVVSSWEQYF.

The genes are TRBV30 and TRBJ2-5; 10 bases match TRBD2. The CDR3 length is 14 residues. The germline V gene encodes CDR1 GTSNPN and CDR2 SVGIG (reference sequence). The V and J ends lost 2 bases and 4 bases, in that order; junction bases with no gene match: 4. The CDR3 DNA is TGTGCCTGGAGTCTAGCGGGAGTGGGAGAGACCCAGTACTTC. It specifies CAWSLAGVGETQYF.

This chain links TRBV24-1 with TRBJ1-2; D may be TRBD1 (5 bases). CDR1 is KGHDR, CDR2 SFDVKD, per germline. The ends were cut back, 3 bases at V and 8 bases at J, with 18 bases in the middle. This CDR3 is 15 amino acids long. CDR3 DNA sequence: TGTGCCACCAGTGATGGGCCGACAGCGGGCGACGGCTACACCTTC. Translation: CATSDGPTAGDGYTF.

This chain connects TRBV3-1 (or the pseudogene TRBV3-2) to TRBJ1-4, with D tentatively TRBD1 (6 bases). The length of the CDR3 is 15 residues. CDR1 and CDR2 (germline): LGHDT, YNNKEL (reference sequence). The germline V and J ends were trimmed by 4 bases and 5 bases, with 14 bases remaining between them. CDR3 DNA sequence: TGTGCCAGCAGCCGAATGGCAGGACAGAATGAAAAACTGTTTTTT. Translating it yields CASSRMAGQNEKLFF.

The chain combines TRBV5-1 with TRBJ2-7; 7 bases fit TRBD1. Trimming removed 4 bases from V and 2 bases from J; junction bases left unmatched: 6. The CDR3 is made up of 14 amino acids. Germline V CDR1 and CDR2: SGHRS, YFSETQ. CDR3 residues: CASSTGQATYEQYF. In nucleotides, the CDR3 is TGCGCCAGCAGCACAGGACAGGCAACCTACGAGCAGTACTTC.

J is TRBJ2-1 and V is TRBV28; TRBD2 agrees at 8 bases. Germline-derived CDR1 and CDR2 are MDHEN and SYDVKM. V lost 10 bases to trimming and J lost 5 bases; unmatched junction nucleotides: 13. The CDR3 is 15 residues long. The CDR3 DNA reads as TGTGCCACCCGAGGAGGGACTAGAGGGGACAATGAGCAGTTCTTC. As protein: CATRGGTRGDNEQFF.